The present T cell receptor beta chain was sequenced within a study of blood T cells in healthy people across ages (dated by TCRdb to about 2015). Broadly, across the study: In model experiments, template switching captured about one uniquely barcoded TCR beta cDNA molecule for every two T cells. Donors were grouped into four age groups: young (average about 15 years), middle-aged (over 35), aged (around 60) and long-lived (approximately 78). The study analyzed two additional independent replicas of 1 million unique cDNA reads from the same blood draw for two donors, one aged 18 to 30 and one aged 80 or older. Using deep sequencing normalized with unique cDNA molecular identifiers, the study measured how TCR beta repertoire diversity changes with age.

The paper's findings and limits, for the study overall: Bulk unsorted PBMC profiling prevented conclusive comparison of naive and antigen-experienced compartments. As age increased, observed TCR beta diversity per million T cells dropped in a roughly linear way, and a significant reduction was already evident by age about 40. There was a strong correlation between observed TCR beta diversity and the percentage of naive T cells measured by flow cytometry. Compared with the aged group, the long-lived group had more naive CD4+ T cells, fewer expanded clones and increased TCR diversity, suggesting age selection. Estimates of total diversity based on one million sequenced T cells were regarded as lower bounds and as underestimates. Because donor CMV infection status was unknown, age-related changes in expanded clonotypes were potentially confounded.

The library was made by 5' RACE. TCRdb names Illumina HiSeq 2500 as the instrument used. A second PCR of about 6 to 11 cycles was run with a J-beta primer mix and a sample-barcoded 5' primer. A unique molecular identifier was introduced onto each TCR beta cDNA molecule by a template-switch 5' adaptor carrying 12 random nucleotides. Each sample yielded at least 2.5 million CDR3-containing paired-end reads. The Mint cDNA synthesis kit, primed by a TRBC-specific oligonucleotide, was used to synthesize first-strand cDNA from all RNA. Following uracil-DNA glycosylase treatment, all cDNA underwent a first 18-cycle PCR with the universal primers M1SS and BC2_uni_R. The original methods were these. For normalization, 1 million high-quality reads were randomly selected from each sample, with every read carrying a distinct molecular identifier. Instead of being binned into consensus sequences, reads that shared molecular identifiers were thrown out. MiTCR, with a Q25 quality threshold and the strictest error-elimination algorithm, was used for CDR3 identification, clonotype clustering and error correction. A nonparametric unseen species model with Euler transformation was used to estimate lower-bound total TCR beta diversity. Clones were called with MiXCR by TCRdb after fastp trimmed the public reads at Q25, and only in-frame beta chains were retained. Each record represents a unique CDR3 protein, reported with the most common genes and DNA among its rows. For this entry, the V and J calls and clone size follow TCRdb and not the study's own pipeline. The sample records roughly 1,100,000 distinct CDR3 sequences, almost 25% of which are singletons. About 0.69% of the sample is taken by the ten largest.

With regard to this clonotype: The clone's antigen remains unknown. No per-base quality is available; no much larger clone lies one base away.

V is pared back by 7 bases and J by 1 base, with 13 bases lying between the germline termini. CDR1 and CDR2 are drawn from the germline V gene (reference sequence): SEHNR, FQNEAQ. From the cysteine through the phenylalanine, the CDR3 covers 14 amino acids. Only the CDR3 portion is preserved as DNA: 42 bases, with reading frame beginning at the first base. Systemically healthy Caucasian individuals from Russia, about 38 in total and aged about 6 to 100 years, were included as donors. About 10 milliliters of peripheral blood were collected from each donor into EDTA-treated Vacutainer tubes. Ficoll-Paque density-gradient centrifugation was used to isolate PBMCs, with at least 6.5 million per sample. Trizol reagent was used to extract total RNA from PBMCs, with at least 5.5 micrograms per sample. The percentages of naive CD45RAhigh/CD27high T cells were determined by flow cytometry on a PBMC aliquot from every donor.

In addition, the sample was reused for a study of T cells of mothers and their children. As that second study puts it: The donors were nine systemically healthy Caucasian individuals, made up of three mothers and their six children. cDNA synthesis consumed the entire amount of extracted RNA, loaded at around 1.5 ug RNA in each 15 ul reaction. In the second PCR, sample barcodes and 2-4 random nucleotides were introduced via the M1S primer. Over 8 million TCR beta CDR3 reads were obtained for each mother, and 2.5 million to 3 million reads were obtained for each child. Thymic selection shapes the output of TCR recombination in a similar way in related and unrelated pairs, and inherited differences have a minor effect. Normalized repertoire overlap was always found to be slightly, but never significantly, higher in related mother-child pairs than in unrelated mother-child pairs. With a sensitivity of 90 to 100 clones per million clonotypes, no persistent microchimeric T cell clones were detected. In the study, deep NGS was used to compare the TCR beta repertoires of mothers and children, and features distinguishing related mother-child pairs from unrelated individuals were sought. The mean age was roughly 36 +/- 4 years for the mothers and approximately 11 +/- 4 years for the children. After adapter ligation with NEBNext reagents, the libraries were sequenced on Illumina HiSeq 2000 with 100+100 nt paired-end reads. To prevent cross-contamination, the mother and child libraries were prepared a month apart and were sequenced in separate runs. Each donor had between roughly 450,000 and 2,100,000 distinct TCR beta clonotypes identified. Naive TCR beta clonotypes were estimated from low-frequency clonotypes matched to each donor's FACS-determined naive share, without sorting.

Recombination joined TRBV7-9 with TRBJ2-5; TRBD1 is possibly the D segment (5 matching bases). The receptor was derived from a girl aged 2 to 10 in good health. The sample was blood. The CDR3 region reads CASKTGRPQETQYF. The sequenced DNA is TGTGCCAGCAAAACAGGCAGGCCCCAAGAGACCCAGTACTTC.